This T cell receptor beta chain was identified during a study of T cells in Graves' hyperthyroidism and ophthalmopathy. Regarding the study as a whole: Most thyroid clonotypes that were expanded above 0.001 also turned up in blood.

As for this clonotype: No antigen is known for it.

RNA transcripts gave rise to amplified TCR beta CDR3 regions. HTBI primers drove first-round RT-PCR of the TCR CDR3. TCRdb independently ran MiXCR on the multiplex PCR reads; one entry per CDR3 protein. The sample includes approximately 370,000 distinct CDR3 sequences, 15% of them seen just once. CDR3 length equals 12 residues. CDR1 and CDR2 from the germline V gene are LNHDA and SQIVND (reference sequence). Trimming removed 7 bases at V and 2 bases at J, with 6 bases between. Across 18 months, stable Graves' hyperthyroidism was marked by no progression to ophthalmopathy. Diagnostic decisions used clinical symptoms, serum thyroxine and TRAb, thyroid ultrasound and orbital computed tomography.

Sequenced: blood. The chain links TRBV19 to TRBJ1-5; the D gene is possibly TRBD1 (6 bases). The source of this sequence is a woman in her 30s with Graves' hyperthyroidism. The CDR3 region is CASKGGNQPQHF. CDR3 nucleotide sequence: TGTGCCAGTAAGGGGGGCAATCAGCCCCAGCATTTT.